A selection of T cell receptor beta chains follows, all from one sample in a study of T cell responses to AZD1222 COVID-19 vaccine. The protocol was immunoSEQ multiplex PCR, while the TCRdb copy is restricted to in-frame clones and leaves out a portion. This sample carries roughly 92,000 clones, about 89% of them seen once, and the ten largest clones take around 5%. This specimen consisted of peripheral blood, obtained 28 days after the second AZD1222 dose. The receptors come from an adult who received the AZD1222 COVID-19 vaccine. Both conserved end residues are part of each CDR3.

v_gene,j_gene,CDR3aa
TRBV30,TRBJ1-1,CAWSGLEGSRAFF
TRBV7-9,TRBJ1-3,CASSLEHSGNTIYF
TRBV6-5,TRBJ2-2,CASRRLAGGPGELFF
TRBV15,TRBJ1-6,CATSRAPRPRLHF
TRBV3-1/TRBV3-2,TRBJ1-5,CASSQGRYSNQPQHF
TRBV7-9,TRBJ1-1,CASSLVASTEAFF
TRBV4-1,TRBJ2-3,CASSKRQGITDTQYF
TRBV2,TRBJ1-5,CASSRTGWNQPQHF
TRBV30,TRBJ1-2,CAWSTGENDGYTF
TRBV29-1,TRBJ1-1,CSVESRQGRTEAFF
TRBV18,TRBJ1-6,CASSELGPQAGNSPLHF
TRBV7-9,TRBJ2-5,CASSHTGAGETQYF
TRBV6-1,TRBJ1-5,CASSVAGTGGNQPQHF
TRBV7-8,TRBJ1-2,CASSLAGGAEGYTF
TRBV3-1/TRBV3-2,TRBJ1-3,CASSLRTGSSGNTIYF
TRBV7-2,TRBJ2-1,CASSLTGGPYNEQFF
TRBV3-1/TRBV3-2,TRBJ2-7,CASSPQGLEEQYF
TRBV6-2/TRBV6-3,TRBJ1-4,CASSYQIGAREKLFF
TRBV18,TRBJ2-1,CASSPGPDRWWNEQFF
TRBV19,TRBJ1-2,CASIPGQGHKNYGYTF
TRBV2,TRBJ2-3,CASSPLAGSSDTQYF
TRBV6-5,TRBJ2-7,CATSPQGAYEQYF
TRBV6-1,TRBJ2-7,CASSAGTSGGAYSYEQYF
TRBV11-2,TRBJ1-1,CASSLTGNRNTEAFF
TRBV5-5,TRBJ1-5,CASSLFGGGQPQHF
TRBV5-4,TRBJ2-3,CASSPPGTGVSDTQYF
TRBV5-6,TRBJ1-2,CASSLAGAAGNYGYTF
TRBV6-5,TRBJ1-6,CASSPGGYSPLHF
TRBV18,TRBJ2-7,CASSPKGVYEQYF
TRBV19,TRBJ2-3,CASSPGDTQYF
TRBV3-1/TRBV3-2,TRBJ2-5,CASSHRLGRETQYF
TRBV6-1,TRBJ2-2,CASSENLLAYTGELFF
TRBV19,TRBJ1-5,CASRLGTGGGQPQHF
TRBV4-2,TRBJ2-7,CASSQVAASSYEQYF
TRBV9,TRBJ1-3,CASSSGPGRGNTIYF
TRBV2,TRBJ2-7,CASSEGVTYEQYF
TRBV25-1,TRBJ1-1,CASSLRWNTEAFF
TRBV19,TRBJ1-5,CASSPHPGRGNQPQHF
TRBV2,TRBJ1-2,CASSGDRGLDGYTF
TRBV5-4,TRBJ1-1,CASSSQQGYEAFF
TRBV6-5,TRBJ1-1,CASHPGWTVAEAFF
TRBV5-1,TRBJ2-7,CASSPNEGGGRHEQYF
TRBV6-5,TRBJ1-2,CASTEGDGYGYTF
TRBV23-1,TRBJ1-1,CASSQSEAFF
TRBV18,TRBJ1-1,CASSPTGQNTEAFF
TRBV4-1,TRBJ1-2,CASRPHGSGYGYTF
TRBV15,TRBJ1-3,CATSRTGSSGNTIYF
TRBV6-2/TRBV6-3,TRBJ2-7,CASSYQDRGPYEQYF